Listed below are T cell receptor beta chains from one sample, sequenced in a study of neurological immune-mediated disorders. MiXCR was run by TCRdb on the 5' RACE reads, yielding one entry per CDR3 protein. The sample includes about 79,000 distinct CDR3 sequences, 13% to 15% of them seen just once. The sample comprised PBMCs. These receptors all stem from a woman aged 45-59 years in good health. CDR3s leave out the opening cysteine and the closing phenylalanine or tryptophan. A D gene is named only where the DNA matches it firmly.

d_call: NA
cdr3_length: 14
v_call: TRBV7-6
cdr3_aa: ASSLMGEEYTGELF

d_call: TRBD2
cdr3_length: 15
v_call: TRBV7-2
cdr3_aa: ASSLVSGTSGSYEQY

d_call: NA
cdr3_length: 13
v_call: TRBV20-1
cdr3_aa: SARDPHTHTDTQY

d_call: NA
cdr3_length: 12
v_call: TRBV10-3
cdr3_aa: AISPGRSNTEAF

d_call: NA
cdr3_length: 15
v_call: TRBV24-1
cdr3_aa: ATSDSLPGLAYNEQF

d_call: NA
cdr3_length: 15
v_call: TRBV30
cdr3_aa: ARDSEAERVTNYGYT

d_call: NA
cdr3_length: 12
v_call: TRBV6-1
cdr3_aa: AIPTDPRDQPQH

d_call: TRBD2
cdr3_length: 14
v_call: TRBV24-1
cdr3_aa: ATSDRGLAGDNEQF

d_call: NA
cdr3_length: 14
v_call: TRBV5-1
cdr3_aa: ASSLAGFVSNTEAF

d_call: NA
cdr3_length: 13
v_call: TRBV5-1
cdr3_aa: ASSWDADPIGELF

d_call: NA
cdr3_length: 10
v_call: TRBV3-1
cdr3_aa: ASNQPRGRPV

d_call: NA
cdr3_length: 13
v_call: TRBV20-1
cdr3_aa: SAPVAGVPNTEAF

d_call: NA
cdr3_length: 11
v_call: TRBV7-9
cdr3_aa: ASSLAGADTQY

d_call: NA
cdr3_length: 11
v_call: TRBV5-1
cdr3_aa: ASSWEGGQPQH

d_call: NA
cdr3_length: 13
v_call: TRBV6-5
cdr3_aa: ASSYSWGRVGEQY

d_call: NA
cdr3_length: 10
v_call: TRBV2
cdr3_aa: ASIYRAYEQY